This TCR beta chain was found in a study of shared clonotypes between healthy human individuals. Study at large: Used for every donor were three CD4 naive, three CD4 memory, two CD8 naive and one CD8 memory plate.

Every subset had its genomic DNA shared out evenly among several immunoSEQ plates. Profiling relied on immunoSEQ multiplex PCR, and the TCRdb table lists in-frame clones only, not all of them. The sample yields approximately 530,000 clones, 95% to 97% seen once. In regard to this clone: Antigen specificity is unknown.

Study results and limitations: Sorted-subset samples were not fully sequenced, rarefaction indicated. Researchers found naive subsets generally carried larger estimated richness than memory subsets.

The germline V gene has CDR1 KGHSH and CDR2 LQKENI. Trimming took 5 bases from V and 4 from J, leaving 17 bases between them. There are 15 residues in the CDR3. Source material: naive CD4+ T cells sorted from blood. As to subset: CD45RA+ positively selected. The receptor comes from a woman aged 25-40 years in good health. This rearrangement joins TRBV18 to TRBJ1-1; D remains unclear. The CDR3 is CASSMGVSVGTEAFF. The CDR3, as DNA: TGTGCCAGCTCAATGGGCGTCTCAGTGGGCACTGAAGCTTTCTTT.